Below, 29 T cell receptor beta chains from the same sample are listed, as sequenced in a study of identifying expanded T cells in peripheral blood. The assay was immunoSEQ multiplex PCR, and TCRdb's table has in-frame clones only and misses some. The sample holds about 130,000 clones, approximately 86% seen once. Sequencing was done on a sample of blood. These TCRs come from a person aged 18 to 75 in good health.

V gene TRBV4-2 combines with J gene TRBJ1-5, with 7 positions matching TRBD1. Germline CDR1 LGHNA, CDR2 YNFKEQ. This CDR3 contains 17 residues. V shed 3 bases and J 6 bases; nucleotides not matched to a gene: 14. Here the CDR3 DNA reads TGTGCCAGCAGCCAGGGCTCCTCCAGGGGGGGAACTCAGCCCCAGCATTTT. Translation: CASSQGSSRGGTQPQHF.

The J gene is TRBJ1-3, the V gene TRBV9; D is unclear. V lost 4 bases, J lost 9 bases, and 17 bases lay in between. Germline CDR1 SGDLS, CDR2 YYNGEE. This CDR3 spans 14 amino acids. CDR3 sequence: CASSPGSGDSTIYF. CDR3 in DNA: TGTGCCAGCAGCCCCGGCTCTGGGGATAGCACCATATATTTT.

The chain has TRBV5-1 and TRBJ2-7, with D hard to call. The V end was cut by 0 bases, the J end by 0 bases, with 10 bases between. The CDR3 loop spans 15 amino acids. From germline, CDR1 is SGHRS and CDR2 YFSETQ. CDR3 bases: TGCGCCAGCAGCTTGGGTGTCGGAAGCTCCTACGAGCAGTACTTC. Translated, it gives CASSLGVGSSYEQYF. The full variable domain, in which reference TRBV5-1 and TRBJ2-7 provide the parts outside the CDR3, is KAGVTQTPRYLIKTRGQQVTLSCSPISGHRSVSWYQQTPGQGLQFLFEYFSETQRNKGNFPGRFSGRQFSNSRSEMNVSTLELGDSALYLCASSLGVGSSYEQYFGPGTRLTVT.

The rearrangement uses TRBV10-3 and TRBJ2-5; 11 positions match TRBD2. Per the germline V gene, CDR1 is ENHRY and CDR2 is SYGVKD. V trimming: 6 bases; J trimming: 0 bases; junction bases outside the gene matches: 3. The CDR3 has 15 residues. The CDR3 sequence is CAISMGLADQETQYF. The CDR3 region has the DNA TGTGCCATCAGCATGGGACTAGCGGACCAAGAGACCCAGTACTTC.

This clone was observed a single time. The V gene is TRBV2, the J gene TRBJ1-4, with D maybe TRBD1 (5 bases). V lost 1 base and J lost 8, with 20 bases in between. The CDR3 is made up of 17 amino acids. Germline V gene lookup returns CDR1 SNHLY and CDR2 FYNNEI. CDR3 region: CASSEGIRADGGEKLFF. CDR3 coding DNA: TGTGCCAGCAGTGAAGGAATTAGGGCAGACGGGGGAGAAAAACTGTTTTTT.

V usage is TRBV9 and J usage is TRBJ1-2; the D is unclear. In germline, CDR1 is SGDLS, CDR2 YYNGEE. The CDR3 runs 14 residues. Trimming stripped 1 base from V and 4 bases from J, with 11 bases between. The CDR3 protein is CASSVSGSGYGYTF. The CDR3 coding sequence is TGTGCCAGCAGCGTATCGGGCTCGGGCTATGGCTACACCTTC.

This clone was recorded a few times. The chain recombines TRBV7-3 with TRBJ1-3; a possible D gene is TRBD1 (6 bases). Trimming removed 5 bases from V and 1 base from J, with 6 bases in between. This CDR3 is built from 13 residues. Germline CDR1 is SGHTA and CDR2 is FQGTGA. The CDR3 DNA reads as TGTGCCAGCAGCCAGGGGTCTGGAAACACCATATATTTT. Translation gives CASSQGSGNTIYF.

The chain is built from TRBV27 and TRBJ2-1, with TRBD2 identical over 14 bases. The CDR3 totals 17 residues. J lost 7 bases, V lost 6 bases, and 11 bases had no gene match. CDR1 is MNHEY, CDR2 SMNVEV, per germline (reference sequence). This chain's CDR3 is CASSTRLAGGPRNEQFF. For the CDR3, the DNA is TGTGCCAGCAGCACTAGACTAGCGGGAGGGCCGAGAAATGAGCAGTTCTTC.

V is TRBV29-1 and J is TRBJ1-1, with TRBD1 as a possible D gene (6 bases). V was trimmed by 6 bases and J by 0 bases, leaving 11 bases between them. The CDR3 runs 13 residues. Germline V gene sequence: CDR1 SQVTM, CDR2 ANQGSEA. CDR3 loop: CSVEQGMNTEAFF. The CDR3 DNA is TGCAGCGTGGAACAGGGAATGAACACTGAAGCTTTCTTT. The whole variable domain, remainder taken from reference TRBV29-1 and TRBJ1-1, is SAVISQKPSRDICQRGTSLTIQCQVDSQVTMMFWYRQQPGQSLTLIATANQGSEATYESGFVIDKFPISRPNLTFSTLTVSNMSPEDSSIYLCSVEQGMNTEAFFGQGTRLTVV.

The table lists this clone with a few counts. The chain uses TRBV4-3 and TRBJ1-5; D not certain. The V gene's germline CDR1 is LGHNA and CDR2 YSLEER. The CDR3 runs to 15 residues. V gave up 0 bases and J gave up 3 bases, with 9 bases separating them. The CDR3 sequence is CASSQDTGPNQPQHF. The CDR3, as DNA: TGCGCCAGCAGCCAAGATACGGGCCCCAATCAGCCCCAGCATTTT.

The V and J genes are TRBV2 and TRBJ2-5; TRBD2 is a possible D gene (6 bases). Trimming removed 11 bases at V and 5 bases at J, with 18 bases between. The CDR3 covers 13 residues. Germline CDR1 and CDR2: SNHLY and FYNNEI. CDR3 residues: CAGTWGELETQYF. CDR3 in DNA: TGTGCCGGAACCTGGGGGGAATTGGAGACCCAGTACTTC.

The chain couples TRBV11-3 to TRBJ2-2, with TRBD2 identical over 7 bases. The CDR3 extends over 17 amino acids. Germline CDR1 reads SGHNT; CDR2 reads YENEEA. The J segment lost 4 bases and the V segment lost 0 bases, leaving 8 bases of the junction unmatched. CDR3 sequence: CASSLDPPTSPTGELFF. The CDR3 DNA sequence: TGTGCCAGCAGCTTAGATCCCCCGACTAGCCCCACCGGGGAGCTGTTTTTT.

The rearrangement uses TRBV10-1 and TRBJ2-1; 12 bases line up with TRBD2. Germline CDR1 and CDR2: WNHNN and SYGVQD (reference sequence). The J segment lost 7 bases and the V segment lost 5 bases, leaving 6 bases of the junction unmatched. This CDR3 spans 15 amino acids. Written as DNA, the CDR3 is TGCGCCAGCAGTAAACTAGCGGGAGGTGGAAATGAGCAGTTCTTC. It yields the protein CASSKLAGGGNEQFF.

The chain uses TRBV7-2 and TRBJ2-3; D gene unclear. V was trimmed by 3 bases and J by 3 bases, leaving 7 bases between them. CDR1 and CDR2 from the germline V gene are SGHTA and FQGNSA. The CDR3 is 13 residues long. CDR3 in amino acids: CASSFEGTDTQYF. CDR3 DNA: TGTGCCAGCAGCTTCGAAGGGACAGATACGCAGTATTTT.

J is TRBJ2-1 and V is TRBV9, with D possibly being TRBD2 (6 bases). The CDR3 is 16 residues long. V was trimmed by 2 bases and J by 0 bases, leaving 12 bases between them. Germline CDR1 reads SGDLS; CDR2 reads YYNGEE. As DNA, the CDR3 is TGTGCCAGCAGCGTGGGCGGGGAAAGCTCCTACAATGAGCAGTTCTTC. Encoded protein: CASSVGGESSYNEQFF.

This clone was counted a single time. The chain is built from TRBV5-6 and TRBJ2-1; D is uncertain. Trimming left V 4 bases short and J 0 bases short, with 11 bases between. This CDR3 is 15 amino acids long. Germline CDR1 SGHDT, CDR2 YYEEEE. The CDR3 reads CASSKKPTSYNEQFF. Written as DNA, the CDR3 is TGTGCCAGCAGCAAAAAGCCAACCTCCTACAATGAGCAGTTCTTC. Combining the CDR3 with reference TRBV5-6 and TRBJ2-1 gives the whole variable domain DAGVTQSPTHLIKTRGQQVTLRCSPKSGHDTVSWYQQALGQGPQFIFQYYEEEERQRGNFPDRFSGHQFPNYSSELNVNALLLGDSALYLCASSKKPTSYNEQFFGPGTRLTVL.

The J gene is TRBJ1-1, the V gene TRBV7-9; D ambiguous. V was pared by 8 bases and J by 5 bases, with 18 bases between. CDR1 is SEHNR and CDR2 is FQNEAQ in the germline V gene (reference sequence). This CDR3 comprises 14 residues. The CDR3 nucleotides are TGTGCCAGCCTGGCTTGGGAGGGAACAACTGAAGCTTTCTTT. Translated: CASLAWEGTTEAFF.

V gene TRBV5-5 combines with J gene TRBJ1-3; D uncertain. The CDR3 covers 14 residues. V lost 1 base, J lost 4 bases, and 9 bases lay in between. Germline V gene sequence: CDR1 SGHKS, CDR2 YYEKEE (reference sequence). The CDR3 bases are TGTGCCAGCAGCTTGATTTTAGGCGGAAACACCATATATTTT. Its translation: CASSLILGGNTIYF.

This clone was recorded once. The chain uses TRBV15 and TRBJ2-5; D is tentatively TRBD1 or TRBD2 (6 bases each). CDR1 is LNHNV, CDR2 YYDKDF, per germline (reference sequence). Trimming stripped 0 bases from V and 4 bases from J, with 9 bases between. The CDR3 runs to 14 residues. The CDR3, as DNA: TGTGCCACCAGCAGAGAAGGGGGGCGAGAGACCCAGTACTTC. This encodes CATSREGGRETQYF.

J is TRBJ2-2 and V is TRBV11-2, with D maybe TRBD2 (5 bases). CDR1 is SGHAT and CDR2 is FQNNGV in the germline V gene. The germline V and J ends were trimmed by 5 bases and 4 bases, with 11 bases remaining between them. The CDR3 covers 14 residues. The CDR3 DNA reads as TGTGCCAGCAGCCCAATCCGGGGCACCGGGGAGCTGTTTTTT. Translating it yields CASSPIRGTGELFF.

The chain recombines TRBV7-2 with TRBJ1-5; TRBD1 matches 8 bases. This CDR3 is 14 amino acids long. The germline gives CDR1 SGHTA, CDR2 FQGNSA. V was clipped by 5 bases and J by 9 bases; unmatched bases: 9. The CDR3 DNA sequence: TGTGCCAGCAGCCTTGGACAGGGAGTTCCGCCCCAGCATTTT. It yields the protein CASSLGQGVPPQHF.

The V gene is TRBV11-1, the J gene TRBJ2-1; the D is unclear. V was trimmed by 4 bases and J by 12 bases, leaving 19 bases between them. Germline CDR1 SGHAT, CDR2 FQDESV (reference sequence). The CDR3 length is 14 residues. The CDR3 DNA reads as TGTGCCAGCAGCTCGCTACTCGCCGGAACCTCGCAGTTCTTC. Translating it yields CASSSLLAGTSQFF. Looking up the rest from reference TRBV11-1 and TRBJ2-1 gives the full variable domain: EAEVAQSPRYKITEKSQAVAFWCDPISGHATLYWYRQILGQGPELLVQFQDESVVDDSQLPKDRFSAERLKGVDSTLKIQPAELGDSAMYLCASSSLLAGTSQFFGPGTRLTVL.

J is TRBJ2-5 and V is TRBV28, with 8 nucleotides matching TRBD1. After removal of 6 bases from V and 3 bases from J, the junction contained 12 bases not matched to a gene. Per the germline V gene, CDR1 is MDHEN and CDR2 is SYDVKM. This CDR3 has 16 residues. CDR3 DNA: TGTGCCAGCAGGGGACAGGCAACGGATTATAAAGAGACCCAGTACTTC. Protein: CASRGQATDYKETQYF.

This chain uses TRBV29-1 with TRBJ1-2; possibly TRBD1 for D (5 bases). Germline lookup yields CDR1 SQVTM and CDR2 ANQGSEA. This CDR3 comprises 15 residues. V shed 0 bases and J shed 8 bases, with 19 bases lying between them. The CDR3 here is CSVEEEGSQRGGYTF. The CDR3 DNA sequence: TGCAGCGTTGAAGAGGAGGGATCCCAACGGGGCGGCTACACCTTC. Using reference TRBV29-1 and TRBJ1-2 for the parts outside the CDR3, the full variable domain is SAVISQKPSRDICQRGTSLTIQCQVDSQVTMMFWYRQQPGQSLTLIATANQGSEATYESGFVIDKFPISRPNLTFSTLTVSNMSPEDSSIYLCSVEEEGSQRGGYTFGSGTRLTVV.

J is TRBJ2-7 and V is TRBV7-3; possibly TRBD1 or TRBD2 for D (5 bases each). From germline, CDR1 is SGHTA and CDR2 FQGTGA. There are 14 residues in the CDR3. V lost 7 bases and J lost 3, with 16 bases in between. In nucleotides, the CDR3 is TGTGCCAGCACCGTGCCGGGGCTTAGCTACGAGCAGTACTTC. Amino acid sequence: CASTVPGLSYEQYF.

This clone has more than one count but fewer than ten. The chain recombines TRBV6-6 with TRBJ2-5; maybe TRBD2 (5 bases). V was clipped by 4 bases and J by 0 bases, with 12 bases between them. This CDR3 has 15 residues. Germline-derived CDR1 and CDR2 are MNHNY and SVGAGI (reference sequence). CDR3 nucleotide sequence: TGTGCCAGCAGTTCCAGCGGACGGGACCAAGAGACCCAGTACTTC. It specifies CASSSSGRDQETQYF.

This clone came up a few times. CDR3 loop: CASSREGSNSPLHF. The CDR3 DNA follows: TGTGCCAGCTCTCGGGAAGGGTCCAATTCACCCCTCCACTTT. This chain uses TRBV6-5 with TRBJ1-6; D gene ambiguous. The length of the CDR3 is 14 residues. V lost 8 bases and J 7 bases, leaving 15 bases between the germline ends. CDR1 is MNHEY and CDR2 is SVGAGI in the germline V gene.

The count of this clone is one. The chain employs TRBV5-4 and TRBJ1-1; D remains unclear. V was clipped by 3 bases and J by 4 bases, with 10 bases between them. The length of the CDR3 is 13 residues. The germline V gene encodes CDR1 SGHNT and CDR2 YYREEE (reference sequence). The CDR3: CASSSGDSTEAFF. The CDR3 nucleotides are TGTGCCAGCAGCTCTGGGGATAGCACTGAAGCTTTCTTT. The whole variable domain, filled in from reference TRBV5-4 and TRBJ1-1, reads ETGVTQSPTHLIKTRGQQVTLRCSSQSGHNTVSWYQQALGQGPQFIFQYYREEENGRGNFPPRFSGLQFPNYSSELNVNALELDDSALYLCASSSGDSTEAFFGQGTRLTVV.

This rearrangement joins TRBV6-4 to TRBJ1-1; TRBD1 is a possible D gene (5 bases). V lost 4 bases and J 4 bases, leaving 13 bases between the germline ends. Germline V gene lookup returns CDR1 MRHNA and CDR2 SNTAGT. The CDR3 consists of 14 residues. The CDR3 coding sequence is TGTGCCAGCAGTGCCGGGGGGGTGAGCACTGAAGCTTTCTTT. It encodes CASSAGGVSTEAFF.